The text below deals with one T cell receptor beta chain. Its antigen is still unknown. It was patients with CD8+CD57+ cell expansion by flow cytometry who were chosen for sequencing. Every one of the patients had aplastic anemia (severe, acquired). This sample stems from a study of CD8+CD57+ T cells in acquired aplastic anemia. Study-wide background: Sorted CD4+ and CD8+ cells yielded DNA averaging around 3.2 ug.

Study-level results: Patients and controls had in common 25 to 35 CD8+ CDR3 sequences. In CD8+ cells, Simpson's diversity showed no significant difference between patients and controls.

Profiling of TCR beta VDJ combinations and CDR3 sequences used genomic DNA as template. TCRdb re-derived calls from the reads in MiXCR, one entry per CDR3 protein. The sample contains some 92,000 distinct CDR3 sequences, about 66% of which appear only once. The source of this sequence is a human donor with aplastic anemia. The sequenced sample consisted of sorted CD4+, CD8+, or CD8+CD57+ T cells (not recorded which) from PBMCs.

The CDR3 coding sequence is TGTGCCAGCAGCTTATATACGAACACTGAAGCTTTCTTT. Translated: CASSLYTNTEAFF. The chain employs TRBV7-2 and TRBJ1-1; D is undetermined. There are 13 residues in the CDR3. V lost 2 bases to trimming and J lost 1 base, with 5 bases between them. The germline V gene encodes CDR1 SGHTA and CDR2 FQGNSA.